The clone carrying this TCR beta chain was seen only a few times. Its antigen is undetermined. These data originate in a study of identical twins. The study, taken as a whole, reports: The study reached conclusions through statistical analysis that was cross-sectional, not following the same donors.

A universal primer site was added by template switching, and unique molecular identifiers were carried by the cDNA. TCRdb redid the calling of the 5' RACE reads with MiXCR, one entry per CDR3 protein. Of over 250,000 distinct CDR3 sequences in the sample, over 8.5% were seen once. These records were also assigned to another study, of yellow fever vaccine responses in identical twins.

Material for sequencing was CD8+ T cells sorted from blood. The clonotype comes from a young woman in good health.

CDR3 in amino acids: CASSSFPAGGVGRTEAFF. CDR3 bases: TGTGCCAGCAGTTCCTTCCCGGCAGGGGGTGTAGGTAGGACTGAAGCTTTCTTT. The chain uses TRBV6-5 and TRBJ1-1, with 7 bases lining up with TRBD1. The germline V gene has CDR1 MNHEY and CDR2 SVGAGI. The CDR3 is 18 amino acids. J was trimmed by 5 bases and V by 4 bases; bases with no gene match: 19.